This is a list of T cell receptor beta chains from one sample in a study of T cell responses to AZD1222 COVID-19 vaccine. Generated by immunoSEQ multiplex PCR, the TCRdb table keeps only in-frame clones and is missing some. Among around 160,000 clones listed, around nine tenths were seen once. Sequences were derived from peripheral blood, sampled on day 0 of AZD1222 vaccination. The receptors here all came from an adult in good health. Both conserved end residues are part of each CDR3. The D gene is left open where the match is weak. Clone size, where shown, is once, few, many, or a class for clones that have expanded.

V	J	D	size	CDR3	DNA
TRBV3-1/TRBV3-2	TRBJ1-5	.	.	CASSQESMRGRGNQPQHF	TGTGCCAGCAGCCAAGAAAGCATGCGGGGTAGAGGCAATCAGCCCCAGCATTTT
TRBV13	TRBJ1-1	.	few	CASSFLQNTEAFF	TGTGCCAGCAGCTTCTTGCAGAACACTGAAGCTTTCTTT
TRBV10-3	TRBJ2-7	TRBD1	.	CAIRAGTGDYEQYF	TGTGCCATCAGAGCCGGGACAGGGGACTACGAGCAGTACTTC
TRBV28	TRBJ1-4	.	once	CASSLGSEKLFF	TGTGCCAGCAGTTTAGGGAGCGAAAAACTGTTTTTT
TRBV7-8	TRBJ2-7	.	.	CASSANRASYEQYF	TGTGCCAGCAGCGCAAACAGGGCCTCCTACGAGCAGTACTTC
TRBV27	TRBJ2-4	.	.	CASSPAPGPGDIQYF	TGTGCCAGCAGTCCTGCACCCGGGCCCGGTGACATTCAGTACTTC
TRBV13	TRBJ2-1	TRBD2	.	CASSSLGTSGRVEQFF	TGTGCCAGCAGCTCGCTAGGGACTAGCGGCAGGGTTGAGCAGTTCTTC
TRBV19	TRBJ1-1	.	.	CASSMWGQNTEAFF	TGTGCCAGTAGTATGTGGGGACAAAACACTGAAGCTTTCTTT
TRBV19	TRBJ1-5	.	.	CATSSGGPQHF	TGTGCCACCTCCTCGGGGGGCCCCCAGCATTTT
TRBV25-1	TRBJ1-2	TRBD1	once	CASSPWDRANYGYTF	TGTGCCAGCAGTCCTTGGGACAGAGCTAACTATGGCTACACCTTC
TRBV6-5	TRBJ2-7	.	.	CASSPRYEQYF	TGTGCCAGCAGTCCCAGATACGAGCAGTACTTC
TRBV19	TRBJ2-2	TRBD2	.	CASSPTGLAANTGELFF	TGTGCCAGTAGTCCTACGGGACTAGCTGCGAACACCGGGGAGCTGTTTTTT
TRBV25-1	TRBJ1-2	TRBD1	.	CATGGNSNGYTF	TGTGCGACAGGGGGAAATAGTAATGGCTACACCTTC
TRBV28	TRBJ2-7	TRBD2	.	CASSLSGRDPYEQYF	TGTGCCAGCAGTTTAAGCGGGAGGGATCCCTACGAGCAGTACTTC
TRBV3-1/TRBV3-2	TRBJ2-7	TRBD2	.	CASSQDPGLANEQYF	TGTGCCAGCAGCCAAGACCCGGGACTAGCTAATGAGCAGTACTTC
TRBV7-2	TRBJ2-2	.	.	CASSLSVAYTGELFF	TGTGCCAGCAGCTTGTCGGTGGCGTACACCGGGGAGCTGTTTTTT
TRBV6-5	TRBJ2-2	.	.	CASSRKGTNTGELFF	TGTGCCAGCAGTCGAAAGGGGACAAACACCGGGGAGCTGTTTTTT
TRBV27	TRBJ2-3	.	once	CASSSSSDTDTQYF	TGTGCCAGCAGTTCTAGTTCCGACACAGATACGCAGTATTTT
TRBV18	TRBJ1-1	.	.	CASSPLARQMNTEAFF	TGTGCCAGCTCACCATTGGCCCGTCAGATGAACACTGAAGCTTTCTTT
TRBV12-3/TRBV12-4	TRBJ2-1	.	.	CASSLGLYNEQFF	TGTGCCAGCAGTCTAGGACTTTACAATGAGCAGTTCTTC
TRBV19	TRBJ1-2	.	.	CASSIPGDDGYTF	TGTGCCAGTAGTATCCCAGGGGACGATGGCTACACCTTC
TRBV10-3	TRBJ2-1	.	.	CAISRVHSEQFF	TGTGCCATCAGTAGGGTCCACTCAGAGCAGTTCTTC
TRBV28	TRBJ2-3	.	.	CASSSRDWGSTDTQYF	TGTGCCAGCAGCTCCCGGGACTGGGGTAGCACAGATACGCAGTATTTT
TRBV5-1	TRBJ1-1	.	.	CASSSVQGTEAFF	TGCGCCAGCAGCTCTGTTCAGGGCACTGAAGCTTTCTTT